These 3 T cell receptor beta chains were sequenced from one sample in a study of identifying expanded T cells in peripheral blood. The protocol was immunoSEQ multiplex PCR, while the TCRdb copy is restricted to in-frame clones and leaves out a portion. This table has some 90,000 clones, 88% appearing once. The sequencing sample was made of blood. These receptors were taken from a person aged 18 to 69 in good health.

The chain combines TRBV28 with TRBJ1-6; D perhaps matches TRBD1 (6 bases). Germline lookup yields CDR1 MDHEN and CDR2 SYDVKM. V was trimmed by 4 bases and J by 2 bases, leaving 15 bases between them. The CDR3 is made up of 17 amino acids. The CDR3 spells CASSSKQGGPYNSPLHF. In DNA form, the CDR3 reads TGTGCCAGCAGTTCAAAACAGGGAGGGCCCTATAATTCACCCCTCCACTTT.

The chain is built from TRBV6-6 and TRBJ2-7, with 8 bases matching TRBD1. Germline lookup yields CDR1 MNHNY and CDR2 SVGAGI (reference sequence). J was trimmed by 5 bases and V by 2 bases; bases with no gene match: 5. The CDR3 has 14 amino acids. CDR3 loop: CASSYPDRVNEQYF. The CDR3 DNA follows: TGTGCCAGCAGTTACCCGGACAGGGTTAACGAGCAGTACTTC.

The rearrangement links TRBV7-2 to TRBJ1-5; 7 bases agree with TRBD1. The junction had 4 bases not matched to a gene; V was cut back by 4 bases and J by 7 bases. This CDR3 region has 13 residues. From germline, CDR1 is SGHTA and CDR2 FQGNSA. CDR3 in amino acids: CASSSLRGQPQHF. The CDR3 DNA follows: TGTGCCAGCAGCTCCCTCAGGGGGCAGCCCCAGCATTTT.